This T cell receptor (beta chain) was sequenced during a study of blood T cells in healthy people across ages. Background on the study: When template switching was applied, about one barcoded beta molecule was captured per two T cells.

The V end lost 2 bases, the J end lost 3 bases, and 11 bases lay between the germline ends. Germline-derived CDR1 and CDR2 are SGHTA and FQGTGA. This CDR3 is built from 15 residues. Study conclusions and caveats: Fewer expanded clones and more diversity marked long-lived versus aged donors.

Note on this clonotype: Its specificity is unknown.

A minimum of 6 micrograms of total RNA was extracted per sample. A sample-barcoded 5' primer and a J-beta primer mix were used in a second PCR of roughly 6 to 11 cycles. Each CDR3 protein is one row after TCRdb ran MiXCR on the 5' RACE reads. The repertoire has roughly 1,500,000 distinct CDR3 sequences, around 39% of them found once; the top ten carry 6.5% to 10%. The genes are TRBV7-3 and TRBJ2-1; perhaps TRBD1 as D (5 bases). The TCR sequence derives from a woman between 18 and 29 years old in good health. Sequenced sample: blood. Written as DNA, the CDR3 is TGTGCCAGCAGCTTAGGCAGGGCTGGCTACAATGAGCAGTTCTTC. Protein: CASSLGRAGYNEQFF.